The sequence of this TCR beta chain was determined in a study of response to subunit inactivated influenza vaccine. Notes on the study in general: With each seasonal influenza vaccination, the authors suggested, few new T cells are recruited.

As for this clonotype: Its target is not known.

TCRdb re-called the RT-PCR reads with MiXCR, one entry per CDR3 protein. Of hundreds of thousands of distinct CDR3 sequences in the sample, around a sixth are singletons; the top ten hold about a tenth. With 0 bases clipped from V and 3 bases from J, the junction kept 6 bases outside the gene matches. Germline CDR1 is SGHDT and CDR2 is YYEEEE. This CDR3 is 16 amino acids long. This sequence joins TRBV5-6 and TRBJ2-7; 10 nucleotides agree with TRBD1. The specimen comprised PBMCs from blood, sampled more than 4 days after vaccination. The clonotype comes from a man in his fifties who received an inactivated influenza vaccine. DNA of the CDR3: TGTGCCAGCAGCTTGGGGGCTCGGACAGGGGGCTACGAGCAGTACTTC. Amino acid sequence: CASSLGARTGGYEQYF.